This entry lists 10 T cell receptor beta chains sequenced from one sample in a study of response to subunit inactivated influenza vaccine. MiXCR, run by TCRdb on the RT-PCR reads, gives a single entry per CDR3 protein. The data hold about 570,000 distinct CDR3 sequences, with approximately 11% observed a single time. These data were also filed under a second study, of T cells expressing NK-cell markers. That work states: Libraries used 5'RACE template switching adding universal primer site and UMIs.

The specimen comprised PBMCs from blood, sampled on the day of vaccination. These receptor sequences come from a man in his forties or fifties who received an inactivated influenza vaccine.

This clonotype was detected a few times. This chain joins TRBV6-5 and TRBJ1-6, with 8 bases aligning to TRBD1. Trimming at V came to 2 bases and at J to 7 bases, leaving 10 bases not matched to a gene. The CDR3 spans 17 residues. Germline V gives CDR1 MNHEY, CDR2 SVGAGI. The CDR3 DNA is TGTGCCAGCAGTTACCAGCCCCGGACAGGGTTGAATTCACCCCTCCACTTT. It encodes CASSYQPRTGLNSPLHF.

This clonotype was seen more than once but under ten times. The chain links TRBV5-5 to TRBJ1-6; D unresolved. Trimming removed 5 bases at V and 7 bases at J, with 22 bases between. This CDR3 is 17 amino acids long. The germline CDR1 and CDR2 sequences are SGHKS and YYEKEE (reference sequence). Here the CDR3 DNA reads TGTGCCAGCAGAATCGGGGTGGCAGCCTCCCGAAATTCACCCCTCCACTTT. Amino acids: CASRIGVAASRNSPLHF.

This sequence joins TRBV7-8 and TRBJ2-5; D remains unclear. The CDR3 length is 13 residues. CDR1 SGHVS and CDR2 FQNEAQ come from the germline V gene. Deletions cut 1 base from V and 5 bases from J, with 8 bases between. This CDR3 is CASSLDSFETQYF. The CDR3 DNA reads TGTGCCAGCAGCTTAGACAGTTTCGAGACCCAGTACTTC. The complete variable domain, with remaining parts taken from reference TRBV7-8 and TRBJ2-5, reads GAGVSQSPRYKVAKRGQDVALRCDPISGHVSLFWYQQALGQGPEFLTYFQNEAQLDKSGLPSDRFFAERPEGSVSTLKIQRTQQEDSAVYLCASSLDSFETQYFGPGTRLLVL.

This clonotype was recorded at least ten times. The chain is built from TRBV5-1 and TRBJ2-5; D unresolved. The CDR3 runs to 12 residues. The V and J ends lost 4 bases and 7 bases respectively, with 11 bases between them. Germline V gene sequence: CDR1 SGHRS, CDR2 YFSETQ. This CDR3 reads CASSPLGWTQYF. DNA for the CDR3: TGCGCCAGCAGCCCCCTCGGCTGGACCCAGTACTTC.

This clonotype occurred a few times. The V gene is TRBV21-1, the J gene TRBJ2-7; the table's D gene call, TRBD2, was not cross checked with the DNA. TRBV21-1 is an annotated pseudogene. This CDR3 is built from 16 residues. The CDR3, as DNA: TGTGCCAGCACCGACGGGCTAGCGGACAGCTCCTACGAGCAGTACTTC. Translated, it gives CASTDGLADSSYEQYF.

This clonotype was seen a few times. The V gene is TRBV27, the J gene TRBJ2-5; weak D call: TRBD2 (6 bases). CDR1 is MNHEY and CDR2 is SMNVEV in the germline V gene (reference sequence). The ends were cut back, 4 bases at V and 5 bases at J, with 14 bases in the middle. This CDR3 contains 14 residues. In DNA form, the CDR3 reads TGTGCCAGCAGTTCTCCTCCCCGGGGGGAGACCCAGTACTTC. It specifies CASSSPPRGETQYF.

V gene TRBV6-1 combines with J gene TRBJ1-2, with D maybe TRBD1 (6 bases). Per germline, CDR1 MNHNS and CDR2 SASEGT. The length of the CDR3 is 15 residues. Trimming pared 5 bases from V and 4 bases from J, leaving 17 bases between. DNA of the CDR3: TGTGCCAGCAGTAAGGAGGACAGCGGCCCCTATGGCTACACCTTC. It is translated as CASSKEDSGPYGYTF.

The DNA of the CDR3 is TGCAGTGTCTTGATAGCGGGGGGGCACGGCACAGATACGCAGTATTTT. Encoded protein: CSVLIAGGHGTDTQYF. V is TRBV20-1 and J is TRBJ2-3, with 11 bases lining up with TRBD2. With 7 bases clipped from V and 1 base from J, the junction kept 10 bases outside the gene matches. Germline values: CDR1 DFQATT, CDR2 SNEGSKA (reference sequence). The CDR3 spans 16 residues.

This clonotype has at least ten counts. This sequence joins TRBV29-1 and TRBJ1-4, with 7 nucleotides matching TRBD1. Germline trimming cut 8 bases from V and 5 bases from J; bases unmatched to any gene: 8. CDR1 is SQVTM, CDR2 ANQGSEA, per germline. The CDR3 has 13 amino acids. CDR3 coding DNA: TGCAGCATCAGGGGGAACGGCAATGAAAAACTGTTTTTT. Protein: CSIRGNGNEKLFF.

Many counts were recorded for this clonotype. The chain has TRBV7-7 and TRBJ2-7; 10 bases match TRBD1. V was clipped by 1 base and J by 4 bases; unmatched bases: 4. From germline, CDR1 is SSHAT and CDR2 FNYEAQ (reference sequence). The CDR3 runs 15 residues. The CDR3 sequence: CASSLGPGQGYEQYF. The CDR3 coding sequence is TGTGCCAGCAGCTTAGGACCGGGACAGGGGTACGAGCAGTACTTC.